Below are 26 T cell receptor beta chains sequenced from a single sample in a study of T cell changes during pregnancy in multiple sclerosis. TCRdb's table, derived via immunoSEQ multiplex PCR, lists solely in-frame clones and lacks some. The sample comprises 50,000 to 65,000 clones, 93% of which are singletons, and 2.5% to 3.5% rests with the top ten. The specimen comprised CD8+ T cells from peripheral blood mononuclear cells, sampled in the second trimester of pregnancy. The origin of the receptors is a female donor with multiple sclerosis, enrolled in a pregnancy study.

The chain recombines TRBV4-2 with TRBJ2-1; 8 bases are a match to TRBD1. From germline, CDR1 is LGHNA and CDR2 YNFKEQ. This CDR3 is 16 amino acids long. J was trimmed by 6 bases and V by 0 bases; bases with no gene match: 7. The CDR3 DNA sequence: TGTGCCAGCAGCCAAGAAACCGGGACAGGTCCCAATGAGCAGTTCTTC. Encoded protein: CASSQETGTGPNEQFF.

This clone occurred once. The chain employs TRBV27 and TRBJ2-1; TRBD2 matches at 10 bases. The germline V gene encodes CDR1 MNHEY and CDR2 SMNVEV (reference sequence). The CDR3 covers 15 residues. Germline trimming cut 6 bases from V and 0 bases from J; bases unmatched to any gene: 2. CDR3 residues: CASSPSGSSYNEQFF. For the CDR3, the DNA is TGTGCCAGCAGCCCTAGCGGGAGCTCCTACAATGAGCAGTTCTTC.

This chain connects TRBV7-9 to TRBJ2-7, with 10 bases fitting TRBD2. The CDR3 covers 15 residues. With 6 bases clipped from V and 1 base from J, the junction kept 6 bases outside the gene matches. The germline CDR1 and CDR2 sequences are SEHNR and FQNEAQ (reference sequence). CDR3 amino acids: CASSGKGLASYEQYF. The CDR3 DNA reads as TGTGCCAGCAGTGGTAAGGGACTAGCGTCCTACGAGCAGTACTTC. Together with reference TRBV7-9 and TRBJ2-7, the CDR3 gives the full variable domain: DTGVSQNPRHKITKRGQNVTFRCDPISEHNRLYWYRQTLGQGPEFLTYFQNEAQLEKSRLLSDRFSAERPKGSFSTLEIQRTEQGDSAMYLCASSGKGLASYEQYFGPGTRLTVT.

The chain joins TRBV27 to TRBJ2-1, with D perhaps TRBD2 (5 bases). This CDR3 has 12 amino acids. V was trimmed by 8 bases and J by 5 bases, leaving 10 bases between them. CDR1 is MNHEY and CDR2 is SMNVEV in the germline V gene (reference sequence). Here the CDR3 DNA reads TGTGCCAGCCGCACTAGGAACAATGAGCAGTTCTTC. It encodes CASRTRNNEQFF.

The chain has TRBV28 and TRBJ2-1; 11 bases agree with TRBD2. V dropped 2 bases and J dropped 3; count of bases not matched to a gene: 6. The CDR3 consists of 17 residues. Germline CDR1 and CDR2: MDHEN and SYDVKM. This CDR3 is CASSLPTSGTNYNEQFF. The CDR3 bases are TGTGCCAGCAGTTTACCGACTAGCGGGACAAACTACAATGAGCAGTTCTTC.

This chain joins TRBV28 and TRBJ2-7, with 12 bases that match TRBD2. The CDR3 length is 15 residues. The V gene's germline CDR1 is MDHEN and CDR2 SYDVKM. The ends lost 6 bases at V and 2 bases at J; junction bases unmatched: 5. CDR3 region: CASRIRTSGTYEQYF. CDR3 sequence (DNA): TGTGCCAGCAGAATAAGGACTAGCGGGACCTACGAGCAGTACTTC.

The chain joins TRBV25-1 to TRBJ1-2, with 8 nucleotides matching TRBD1. Germline CDR1 MGHDK, CDR2 SYGVNS. Trimming at V came to 4 bases and at J to 6 bases, leaving 10 bases not matched to a gene. The CDR3 runs to 15 residues. The CDR3 coding sequence is TGTGCCAGCAGTGTTAGGCAGGGGGCTTTAAATGGCTACACCTTC. The encoded protein is CASSVRQGALNGYTF.

This chain links TRBV2 with TRBJ2-2, with 7 nucleotides matching TRBD1. This CDR3 is 14 amino acids long. The germline CDR1 and CDR2 sequences are SNHLY and FYNNEI. V was pared by 5 bases and J by 3 bases, with 3 bases of the junction left unmatched. CDR3 nucleotide sequence: TGTGCCAGCAGTCGGGACAGTTACACCGGGGAGCTGTTTTTT. Its protein product is CASSRDSYTGELFF.

V is TRBV5-4 and J is TRBJ2-2; TRBD2 agrees at 8 bases. The trim removed 2 bases at V and 3 bases at J, leaving 6 bases unmatched. This CDR3 region has 16 residues. Germline CDR1 SGHNT, CDR2 YYREEE (reference sequence). The CDR3 DNA reads as TGTGCCAGCAGCTTAAAGCGGGAGATTCACACCGGGGAGCTGTTTTTT. Amino acids: CASSLKREIHTGELFF.

This chain uses TRBV29-1 with TRBJ2-1; no firm D call. With 6 bases removed from V and 1 base from J, the gap between germline ends came to 4 bases. The CDR3 sequence is 11 residues long. Germline loops: CDR1 SQVTM, CDR2 ANQGSEA. The DNA for the CDR3 is TGCAGCGTACTGTCCTACAATGAGCAGTTCTTC. This translates into CSVLSYNEQFF.

This clone was picked up one time. The rearrangement links TRBV9 to TRBJ2-7; perhaps TRBD1 as D (5 bases). The ends were cut back, 4 bases at V and 5 bases at J, with 13 bases in the middle. This CDR3 region has 13 residues. Germline loops: CDR1 SGDLS, CDR2 YYNGEE. In DNA, the CDR3 is TGTGCCAGCAGCCCGAGACCAGGGAACGAGCAGTACTTC. It encodes CASSPRPGNEQYF.

The gene calls are TRBV4-2 and TRBJ2-5; maybe TRBD1 (6 bases). Trimming took 3 bases from V and 11 from J, leaving 19 bases between them. Germline CDR1 LGHNA, CDR2 YNFKEQ. The CDR3 has 14 residues. DNA of the CDR3: TGTGCCAGCAGCCAGGGGGCATTCCTTCGTGAGCAGTACTTC. Translation gives CASSQGAFLREQYF.

The genes are TRBV28 and TRBJ2-7; a weak D match, TRBD2 (6 bases). The CDR3 is 14 residues long. V dropped 3 bases and J dropped 2 bases, with 11 bases sitting between them. Germline lookup yields CDR1 MDHEN and CDR2 SYDVKM. The CDR3 DNA reads TGTGCCAGCAGTTTGACGGGGAGGCCCTACGAGCAGTACTTC. This encodes CASSLTGRPYEQYF.

This chain connects TRBV5-1 to TRBJ1-1; 7 bases agree with TRBD1. The length of the CDR3 is 13 residues. Germline CDR1 SGHRS, CDR2 YFSETQ. With 4 bases clipped from V and 1 base from J, the junction kept 1 base outside the gene matches. The CDR3 DNA is TGCGCCAGCAGCGGGGACAGGAACACTGAAGCTTTCTTT. Amino acids: CASSGDRNTEAFF.

The chain joins TRBV7-8 to TRBJ2-3, with TRBD2 identical over 9 bases. CDR3 size: 13 residues. The germline CDR1 and CDR2 sequences are SGHVS and FQNEAQ. The V and J ends lost 7 bases and 5 bases, in that order; junction bases with no gene match: 4. The CDR3: CASTILAGDTQYF. DNA of the CDR3: TGTGCCAGCACAATACTAGCGGGAGATACGCAGTATTTT.

The chain combines TRBV7-2 with TRBJ2-3; no reliable D call. The CDR3 consists of 13 residues. Germline V CDR1 and CDR2: SGHTA, FQGNSA. V shed 2 bases and J shed 5 bases, with 8 bases lying between them. CDR3 DNA sequence: TGTGCCAGCAGCTTACTAGAAGGAGATACGCAGTATTTT. Amino acid sequence: CASSLLEGDTQYF.

J is TRBJ2-5 and V is TRBV7-6; 12 bases fit TRBD2. Trimming removed 4 bases from V and 3 bases from J; junction bases left unmatched: 3. There are 15 residues in the CDR3. The V gene's germline CDR1 is SGHVS and CDR2 FNYEAQ. CDR3 loop: CASSSRTSGKETQYF. CDR3 nucleotides: TGTGCCAGCAGCTCACGGACTAGCGGGAAAGAGACCCAGTACTTC.

This chain links TRBV6-1 with TRBJ2-7, with D unclear. CDR1 is MNHNS, CDR2 SASEGT, per germline. The CDR3 runs to 13 residues. The V and J ends lost 0 bases and 4 bases respectively, with 7 bases between them. The CDR3 loop reads CASSEARSYEQYF. Written as DNA, the CDR3 is TGTGCCAGCAGTGAAGCTAGGAGTTACGAGCAGTACTTC.

This chain uses TRBV14 with TRBJ2-7, with TRBD1 matching 10 bases. This CDR3 has 16 amino acids. Trimming cost V 3 bases and J 9 bases; bases outside gene matches: 14. CDR1 SGHDN and CDR2 FVKESK come from the germline V gene. The CDR3 here is CASSHEDRTGGFGQYF. In nucleotides, the CDR3 is TGTGCCAGCAGCCATGAGGACAGGACAGGGGGATTCGGGCAGTACTTC.

The chain employs TRBV5-4 and TRBJ2-7, with 10 bases identical to TRBD1. CDR1 is SGHNT and CDR2 is YYREEE in the germline V gene (reference sequence). CDR3 length equals 14 residues. The V and J ends lost 4 bases and 4 bases, in that order; junction bases with no gene match: 5. DNA for the CDR3: TGTGCCAGCAGCGCCCGGGACAGGGGATACGAGCAGTACTTC. This codes for CASSARDRGYEQYF.

CDR3 region: CASSERGLPSGGELFF. In nucleotides, the CDR3 is TGTGCCAGCAGTGAAAGAGGGCTCCCCTCGGGCGGGGAGCTGTTTTTT. This chain connects TRBV2 to TRBJ2-2; possibly TRBD2 for D (5 bases). The germline V gene has CDR1 SNHLY and CDR2 FYNNEI. The ends were cut back, 2 bases at V and 7 bases at J, with 17 bases in the middle. This CDR3 has 16 amino acids.

This clone has only one observation. The genes are TRBV13 and TRBJ2-7, with D maybe TRBD1 (6 bases). Germline CDR1 reads PRHDT; CDR2 reads FYEKMQ (reference sequence). The CDR3 sequence is 14 residues long. V was pared by 5 bases and J by 0 bases, with 11 bases between. The CDR3 loop is CASSVDRSSYEQYF. As DNA, the CDR3 is TGTGCCAGCAGCGTTGACAGGAGCTCCTACGAGCAGTACTTC.

In its sample, this clone was seen once. The chain is built from TRBV6-1 and TRBJ2-7; 10 nucleotides line up with TRBD2. The germline gives CDR1 MNHNS, CDR2 SASEGT. This CDR3 has 15 residues. After removal of 2 bases from V and 4 bases from J, the junction contained 5 bases not matched to a gene. CDR3 residues: CASSEWPSGSYEQYF. As DNA, the CDR3 is TGTGCCAGCAGTGAATGGCCTAGCGGGAGTTACGAGCAGTACTTC.

This chain joins TRBV6-6 and TRBJ1-2, with D perhaps TRBD1 (6 bases). The CDR3 consists of 14 residues. Trimming took 8 bases from V and 0 from J, leaving 13 bases between them. Germline lookup yields CDR1 MNHNY and CDR2 SVGAGI (reference sequence). CDR3 in DNA: TGTGCCAGCTCACAAGGGGGAGCTAACTATGGCTACACCTTC. This translates into CASSQGGANYGYTF.

The chain has TRBV7-2 and TRBJ2-3; D is uncertain. This CDR3 spans 13 amino acids. Germline assignment: CDR1 SGHTA and CDR2 FQGNSA. V was pared by 2 bases and J by 4 bases, with 7 bases between. Here the CDR3 reads CASSLWPPDTQYF. As DNA, the CDR3 is TGTGCCAGCAGCTTATGGCCCCCAGATACGCAGTATTTT. Filled out from reference TRBV7-2 and TRBJ2-3, the complete variable domain reads GAGVSQSPSNKVTEKGKDVELRCDPISGHTALYWYRQSLGQGLEFLIYFQGNSAPDKSGLPSDRFSAERTGGSVSTLTIQRTQQEDSAVYLCASSLWPPDTQYFGPGTRLTVL.

The chain uses TRBV30 and TRBJ1-2; no definite D call. In germline, CDR1 is GTSNPN, CDR2 SVGIG (reference sequence). The ends were cut back, 0 bases at V and 5 bases at J, with 7 bases in the middle. CDR3 size: 12 residues. The CDR3 nucleotides are TGTGCCTGGAGTGTTGGAGGGTATGGCTACACCTTC. Translated: CAWSVGGYGYTF.